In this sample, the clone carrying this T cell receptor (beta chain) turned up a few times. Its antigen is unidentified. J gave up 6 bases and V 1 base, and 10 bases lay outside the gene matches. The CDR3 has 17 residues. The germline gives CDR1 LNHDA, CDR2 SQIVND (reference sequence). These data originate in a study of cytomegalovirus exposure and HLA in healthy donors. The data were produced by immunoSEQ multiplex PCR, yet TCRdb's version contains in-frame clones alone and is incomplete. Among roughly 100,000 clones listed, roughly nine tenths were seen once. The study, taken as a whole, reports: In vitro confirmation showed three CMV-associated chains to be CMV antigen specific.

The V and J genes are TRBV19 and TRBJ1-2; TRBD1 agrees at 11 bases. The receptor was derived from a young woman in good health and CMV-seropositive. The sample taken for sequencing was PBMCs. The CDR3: CASSIAPWTGGGDGYTF. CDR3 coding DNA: TGTGCCAGTAGTATAGCCCCTTGGACAGGGGGCGGAGATGGCTACACCTTC.